The 25 T cell receptor beta chains below all came from one sample that was sequenced in a study of T-cell reconstitution after alpha-beta-depleted transplantation in children. Preparation of the TCRbeta library used unique molecular identifiers. TCRdb re-called the PCR reads through MiXCR, storing one row per CDR3 protein. The sample lists 98,000 or so distinct CDR3 sequences; roughly a quarter were seen once. The specimen was PBMCs, collected before TCRalphabeta/CD19-depleted stem cell transplant. All receptors derive from a boy aged 2 to 10 with acute lymphoblastic leukemia, due to receive a stem cell transplant.

This clonotype was counted a few times. The chain combines TRBV5-1 with TRBJ2-3; D uncertain. CDR1 and CDR2 from the germline V gene are SGHRS and YFSETQ. V was cut by 0 bases and J by 0 bases, with 14 bases left in between. There are 17 residues in the CDR3. The CDR3 sequence is CASSLGMSIQSTDTQYF. DNA of the CDR3: TGCGCCAGCAGCTTGGGAATGTCGATCCAAAGCACAGATACGCAGTATTTT.

The V gene is TRBV25-1, the J gene TRBJ2-7; D is possibly TRBD1 (6 bases). Germline V gene sequence: CDR1 MGHDK, CDR2 SYGVNS. Trimming shortened V by 4 bases and J by 0 bases, and 13 bases separated the two germline ends. This CDR3 is 15 amino acids long. The CDR3 sequence is CASSGIGQNSYEQYF. The CDR3 coding sequence is TGTGCCAGCAGTGGAATTGGACAGAACTCCTACGAGCAGTACTTC.

This clonotype was detected a few times. This chain joins TRBV27 and TRBJ2-2; D possibly corresponds to TRBD1 (5 bases). This CDR3 region has 15 residues. Per germline, CDR1 MNHEY and CDR2 SMNVEV (reference sequence). V lost 8 bases and J 3 bases, leaving 16 bases between the germline ends. In DNA form, the CDR3 reads TGTGCCAGCGGGAAGGGGTATGTCGACACCGGGGAGCTGTTTTTT. Its protein product is CASGKGYVDTGELFF.

There are a few counts of this clonotype. The chain uses TRBV15 and TRBJ2-3; tentatively, D is TRBD2 (6 bases). The CDR3 loop spans 18 amino acids. CDR1 and CDR2 from the germline V gene are LNHNV and YYDKDF (reference sequence). V was cut by 3 bases and J by 4 bases, with 23 bases left in between. CDR3: CATSSKLPPSGGADTQYF. The CDR3 nucleotides are TGTGCCACCAGCAGTAAACTCCCTCCCAGCGGAGGGGCAGATACGCAGTATTTT.

This clonotype was recorded many times. The V and J genes are TRBV11-2 and TRBJ2-1; 7 bases align to TRBD2. The CDR3 has 13 residues. Germline V gene lookup returns CDR1 SGHAT and CDR2 FQNNGV. V was clipped by 6 bases and J by 14 bases; unmatched bases: 13. The CDR3 is CASSPSGGFEKFF. The CDR3 DNA follows: TGTGCCAGCAGTCCTAGCGGAGGGTTTGAAAAGTTCTTC.

In its sample, this clonotype was seen a few times. The V call is TRBV6-2 or TRBV6-3, the J call TRBJ2-5; TRBD1 agrees at 7 bases. J lost 1 base, V lost 5 bases, and 4 bases had no gene match. CDR3 length equals 14 residues. Germline V gene lookup returns CDR1 MNHEY and CDR2 SVGEGT. In nucleotides, the CDR3 is TGTGCCAGCAGTACAGGGGATTTCCAAGAGACCCAGTACTTC. Encoded protein: CASSTGDFQETQYF.

This clonotype was seen ten or more times. This sequence joins TRBV4-1 and TRBJ1-1; 7 nucleotides line up with TRBD1. In germline, CDR1 is MGHRA, CDR2 YSYEKL. J was trimmed by 5 bases and V by 4 bases; bases with no gene match: 7. The CDR3 extends over 14 amino acids. CDR3 DNA: TGCGCCAGCAGCCCCCAGGCGACAGGGACTGAAGCTTTCTTT. Translated, it gives CASSPQATGTEAFF.

About this clonotype itself: The final CDR3 position lacks the conserved phenylalanine or tryptophan, pointing to a likely read error. J is TRBJ2-2 and V is TRBV20-1; 10 nucleotides line up with TRBD2. The CDR3 runs 16 residues. Per the germline V gene, CDR1 is DFQATT and CDR2 is SNEGSKA (reference sequence). The J segment lost 7 bases and the V segment lost 5 bases, leaving 13 bases of the junction unmatched. In DNA, the CDR3 is TGCAGTGCTTACGGACTAGCGGAGGGCAAAGGCGGGGAGCTGTTTTCT. It encodes CSAYGLAEGKGGELFS.

The gene calls are TRBV20-1 and TRBJ2-7, with 8 nucleotides matching TRBD2. The V and J ends lost 0 bases and 4 bases, in that order; junction bases with no gene match: 14. Germline values: CDR1 DFQATT, CDR2 SNEGSKA (reference sequence). The CDR3 covers 17 residues. CDR3 DNA sequence: TGCAGTGCTAGAGATCTTCCCACTAGCGGAGGCGCTTACGAGCAGTACTTC. As protein: CSARDLPTSGGAYEQYF.

This clonotype turned up a few times. The chain has TRBV3-1 and TRBJ2-1; maybe TRBD2 (6 bases). The CDR3 spans 15 residues. Trimming cost V 4 bases and J 2 bases, with 12 bases left between them. Germline CDR1 LGHDT, CDR2 YNNKEL (reference sequence). The CDR3 nucleotides are TGTGCCAGCAGCCCACGCGGGGCTACCTACAATGAGCAGTTCTTC. This encodes CASSPRGATYNEQFF.

V and J are TRBV24-1 and TRBJ2-5; 7 nucleotides match TRBD2. The CDR3 extends over 18 amino acids. Unmatched junction bases numbered 16, after V lost 4 bases and J lost 3 bases. Germline CDR1 KGHDR, CDR2 SFDVKD. The DNA of the CDR3 is TGTGCCACCAGTGAGGCTTTTCCTAGCGGAGATGAAGAAGAGACCCAGTACTTC. Translation: CATSEAFPSGDEEETQYF.

This clonotype was detected many times. The gene calls are TRBV5-5 and TRBJ1-5, with 7 positions matching TRBD1. The CDR3 spans 16 residues. CDR1 SGHKS and CDR2 YYEKEE come from the germline V gene (reference sequence). Unmatched junction bases numbered 7, after V lost 3 bases and J lost 1 base. This CDR3 is CASSWVGGESNQPQHF. The CDR3 DNA follows: TGTGCCAGCAGCTGGGTAGGGGGCGAGAGCAATCAGCCCCAGCATTTT.

The chain couples TRBV18 to TRBJ2-3; D remains ambiguous. Between the trimmed V and J ends, which lost 4 bases and 0 bases, there was a span of 8 bases. The CDR3 consists of 14 residues. Germline V lookup: CDR1 KGHSH, CDR2 LQKENI. The CDR3 here is CASSLTTSTDTQYF. In DNA form, the CDR3 reads TGTGCCAGCTCACTTACTACTAGCACAGATACGCAGTATTTT.

This clonotype has just a few counts. V gene TRBV7-2 combines with J gene TRBJ2-3; 8 bases fit TRBD2. V was clipped by 3 bases and J by 5 bases; unmatched bases: 4. This CDR3 region has 14 residues. CDR1 is SGHTA and CDR2 is FQGNSA in the germline V gene. The CDR3 DNA reads as TGTGCCAGCAGCTTTACTAGCGGAGGAGATACGCAGTATTTT. It translates to CASSFTSGGDTQYF.

CDR3 DNA sequence: TGTGCCACCCGGTTGGGGAACACTGAAGCTTTCTTT. Its translation is CATRLGNTEAFF. This chain links TRBV6-2 or TRBV6-3 with TRBJ1-1; the D is unclear. The CDR3 is 12 residues long. CDR1 MNHEY and CDR2 SVGEGT come from the germline V gene. Deletions cut 10 bases from V and 1 base from J, with 10 bases between.

This clonotype has only a few counts. The V and J genes are TRBV7-9 and TRBJ2-5; possible D gene TRBD2, 6 bases. The length of the CDR3 is 14 residues. The V gene lost 2 bases and the J gene lost 3 bases, with 10 bases spanning the gap. Germline loops: CDR1 SEHNR, CDR2 FQNEAQ (reference sequence). CDR3 in DNA: TGTGCCAGCAGCTTAACTAGCAGAAAAGAGACCCAGTACTTC. Protein sequence: CASSLTSRKETQYF.

This clonotype occurred a few times. The chain has TRBV20-1 and TRBJ2-7; 7 nucleotides align to TRBD1. CDR1 and CDR2 from the germline V gene are DFQATT and SNEGSKA (reference sequence). With V trimmed by 3 bases and J by 3 bases, 8 bases remained unmatched. The CDR3 runs 14 residues. DNA for the CDR3: TGCAGTGCTAGGGGCCCGACAGGGAACTACGAGCAGTACTTC. Amino acids: CSARGPTGNYEQYF.

V is TRBV11-2 and J is TRBJ2-5, with 9 bases that match TRBD2. V shed 0 bases, J shed 12 bases, and the junction held 2 bases outside the gene matches. The CDR3 consists of 12 residues. CDR1 and CDR2 (germline): SGHAT, FQNNGV. The CDR3 DNA follows: TGTGCCAGCAGCTTAGACGGGACTAGCAAGTACTTC. Amino acids: CASSLDGTSKYF.

The J gene is TRBJ2-3, the V gene TRBV12-3 or TRBV12-4; no firm D call. The V end was cut by 3 bases, the J end by 4 bases, with 11 bases between. The CDR3 runs to 14 residues. The DNA of the CDR3 is TGTGCCAGCAGTTTTCTAGTTGGTGCAGATACGCAGTATTTT. Translating gives CASSFLVGADTQYF.

This chain links TRBV4-2 with TRBJ2-1; possibly TRBD2 for D (5 bases). CDR3 length: 16 amino acids. V was pared by 0 bases and J by 5 bases, with 14 bases between. The germline gives CDR1 LGHNA, CDR2 YNFKEQ. CDR3 bases: TGTGCCAGCAGCCAAGATCCTCCTACGCGGGACAATGAGCAGTTCTTC. The encoded protein is CASSQDPPTRDNEQFF.

This clonotype has a handful of counts. The chain's CDR3 is CASSVGGKADTQYF. The CDR3 DNA follows: TGTGCCAGCAGCGTAGGGGGAAAGGCAGATACGCAGTATTTT. V gene TRBV9 combines with J gene TRBJ2-3; D unclear. Germline-derived CDR1 and CDR2 are SGDLS and YYNGEE. The CDR3 is 14 residues long. Trimming removed 0 bases from V and 4 bases from J, with 9 bases in between.

The chain links TRBV29-1 to TRBJ1-1; D might be TRBD1 (6 bases). Between the trimmed V and J ends, which lost 5 bases and 0 bases, there was a span of 16 bases. Germline V gene lookup returns CDR1 SQVTM and CDR2 ANQGSEA. The CDR3 has 15 amino acids. CDR3 region: CSVSRQASMNTEAFF. The CDR3 DNA is TGCAGCGTTTCCAGACAGGCTTCCATGAACACTGAAGCTTTCTTT.

The J gene is TRBJ1-2, the V gene TRBV25-1; possible D gene TRBD1, 6 bases. V was clipped by 10 bases and J by 6 bases, with 18 bases between them. The V gene's germline CDR1 is MGHDK and CDR2 SYGVNS. The CDR3 is 13 amino acids. The CDR3 here is CATTSGGANGYTF. In nucleotides, the CDR3 is TGTGCCACCACATCCGGGGGCGCGAATGGCTACACCTTC.

There are a few counts of this clonotype. This chain links TRBV7-3 with TRBJ2-7; no firm D call. CDR1 SGHTA and CDR2 FQGTGA come from the germline V gene. The ends were cut back, 5 bases at V and 5 bases at J, with 13 bases in the middle. The CDR3 has 13 residues. CDR3 in DNA: TGTGCCAGCAGCCCCGGCTTCCGTAACGAGCAGTACTTC. Protein product: CASSPGFRNEQYF.

The chain has TRBV7-2 and TRBJ2-6; the D gene is possibly TRBD2 (6 bases). The germline CDR1 and CDR2 sequences are SGHTA and FQGNSA. The germline V and J ends were trimmed by 5 bases and 2 bases, with 10 bases remaining between them. The CDR3 spans 15 residues. CDR3 sequence (DNA): TGTGCCAGCAGCAGGGAGGTGGCTGGGGCCAACGTCCTGACTTTC. Translating it yields CASSREVAGANVLTF. Looking up the rest from reference TRBV7-2 and TRBJ2-6 gives the full variable domain: GAGVSQSPSNKVTEKGKDVELRCDPISGHTALYWYRQSLGQGLEFLIYFQGNSAPDKSGLPSDRFSAERTGGSVSTLTIQRTQQEDSAVYLCASSREVAGANVLTFGAGSRLTVL.